This TCR beta chain is from a study of a mutant IDH1 vaccine in newly diagnosed glioma. In the study overall: The treated group averaged about 44 years old and was around 60% male, roughly 40% female. Beforehand, treatment had been radiotherapy, temozolomide, or both; the majority received both. Study-level points and caveats: Detectable vaccine-induced immune responses arose in 80% to 95% of patients.

The method was immunoSEQ multiplex PCR; TCRdb's version includes in-frame clones alone and lacks a portion of them. The table records over 50,000 clones, more than 75% of them present only once. This clone was found once. Its antigen is currently unknown. The time point was: week 47, end of study. Each dose delivered 300 ug of mutant IDH1 20-mer peptide subcutaneously with imiquimod. Those who donated had recent WHO grade 3 or 4 IDH1-mutant, ATRX-lost astrocytomas. The clonotype was recovered from a middle-aged woman with glioma. Some clones in this sample may be carry-over from other donors' samples. This specimen was PBMCs, taken from a glioma patient whose treatment included an IDH1 peptide vaccine.

The CDR3 region is CASSRIGTGRGYTF. CDR3 sequence (DNA): TGCGCCAGCAGCCGAATCGGGACAGGGCGCGGCTACACCTTC. The chain has TRBV4-1 and TRBJ1-2; TRBD1 matches at 9 bases. This CDR3 spans 14 amino acids. Germline CDR1 and CDR2: MGHRA and YSYEKL. V dropped 4 bases and J dropped 8; count of bases not matched to a gene: 8.